The entry below gives a single TCR beta chain sequence along with its context. The data were produced by immunoSEQ multiplex PCR, yet TCRdb's version contains in-frame clones alone and is incomplete. Here the sample spans some 70,000 clones, around 84% being singletons. V gave up 6 bases and J gave up 0 bases, with 11 bases separating them. Germline V CDR1 and CDR2: SNHLY, FYNNEI. The CDR3 runs to 15 residues. The data belong to a study of blood T cell repertoires in COVID-19. Whole-study context: COVID-19 samples from acute and convalescent phases originated in the United States, Italy and Spain.

The rearrangement joins TRBV2 to TRBJ1-4, with a possible D match to TRBD1 (6 bases). The origin of this receptor is a woman in her seventies with acute or convalescent COVID-19. What was sequenced was peripheral blood. CDR3 sequence (DNA): TGTGCCAGCAGGCTAGGGGGACCAACTAATGAAAAACTGTTTTTT. The encoded protein is CASRLGGPTNEKLFF. The full variable domain, with the rest looked up from reference TRBV2 and TRBJ1-4, is EPEVTQTPSHQVTQMGQEVILRCVPISNHLYFYWYRQILGQKVEFLVSFYNNEISEKSEIFDDQFSVERPDGSNFTLKIRSTKLEDSAMYFCASRLGGPTNEKLFFGSGTQLSVL.